One and the same sample provided the 23 T cell receptor beta chains below, sequenced in a study of cytomegalovirus exposure and HLA in healthy donors. Sequenced by immunoSEQ multiplex PCR; TCRdb stores in-frame clones only, minus some. The sample has under 150,000 clones, roughly 88% seen once; the top ten hold just under 6.5%. Sequenced sample: PBMCs. The receptors originated from a woman between 18 and 30 years old in good health and CMV-seropositive.

The chain recombines TRBV5-1 with TRBJ2-7; TRBD1 agrees at 9 bases. With V trimmed by 4 bases and J by 0 bases, 5 bases remained unmatched. CDR3 length: 15 residues. CDR1 is SGHRS and CDR2 is YFSETQ in the germline V gene. The CDR3 loop reads CASSAGQGPSYEQYF. CDR3 DNA: TGCGCCAGCAGCGCCGGACAGGGGCCCTCCTACGAGCAGTACTTC. The full variable domain, with the rest looked up from reference TRBV5-1 and TRBJ2-7, is KAGVTQTPRYLIKTRGQQVTLSCSPISGHRSVSWYQQTPGQGLQFLFEYFSETQRNKGNFPGRFSGRQFSNSRSEMNVSTLELGDSALYLCASSAGQGPSYEQYFGPGTRLTVT.

This sequence joins TRBV6-1 and TRBJ2-5; a possible D gene is TRBD1 (5 bases). The germline CDR1 and CDR2 sequences are MNHNS and SASEGT. The CDR3 sequence is 13 residues long. The V end lost 4 bases, the J end lost 3 bases, and 9 bases lay between the germline ends. The CDR3 bases are TGTGCCAGCAGTGGGACATACAAAGAGACCCAGTACTTC. It encodes CASSGTYKETQYF.

J is TRBJ2-3 and V is TRBV9; D possibly corresponds to TRBD2 (6 bases). Per germline, CDR1 SGDLS and CDR2 YYNGEE. V lost 4 bases and J lost 2, with 17 bases in between. This CDR3 region has 16 residues. The CDR3 coding sequence is TGTGCCAGCAGCCCCCGAAGGCGGGGTCCCACAGATACGCAGTATTTT. This translates into CASSPRRRGPTDTQYF. The whole variable domain, filled in from reference TRBV9 and TRBJ2-3, reads DSGVTQTPKHLITATGQRVTLRCSPRSGDLSVYWYQQSLDQGLQFLIQYYNGEERAKGNILERFSAQQFPDLHSELNLSSLELGDSALYFCASSPRRRGPTDTQYFGPGTRLTVL.

There are a few counts of this clone. The V gene is TRBV6-5, the J gene TRBJ1-2, with 8 bases lining up with TRBD1. The germline V gene has CDR1 MNHEY and CDR2 SVGAGI. The CDR3 is made up of 13 amino acids. Trimming removed 6 bases from V and 6 bases from J; junction bases left unmatched: 6. CDR3 DNA sequence: TGTGCCAGCAGCCCTAGGACAGGGAATGGCTACACCTTC. It encodes CASSPRTGNGYTF.

The genes are TRBV5-4 and TRBJ2-1; D may be TRBD2 (5 bases). The CDR3 runs 14 residues. Trimming pared 7 bases from V and 0 bases from J, leaving 11 bases between. Germline V lookup: CDR1 SGHNT, CDR2 YYREEE (reference sequence). The CDR3 loop is CASSERSSYNEQFF. The CDR3 DNA reads TGTGCCAGCTCAGAGCGGAGCTCCTACAATGAGCAGTTCTTC. The entire variable domain, with the rest obtained from reference TRBV5-4 and TRBJ2-1, is as follows: ETGVTQSPTHLIKTRGQQVTLRCSSQSGHNTVSWYQQALGQGPQFIFQYYREEENGRGNFPPRFSGLQFPNYSSELNVNALELDDSALYLCASSERSSYNEQFFGPGTRLTVL.

This clone was seen just once. The gene calls are TRBV13 and TRBJ1-1; D gene ambiguous. Deletions cut 1 base from V and 7 bases from J, with 7 bases between. In germline, CDR1 is PRHDT, CDR2 FYEKMQ (reference sequence). This CDR3 has 12 residues. CDR3 sequence: CASSLVGSEAFF. The CDR3 bases are TGTGCCAGCAGCTTAGTCGGGAGTGAAGCTTTCTTT.

This clone was counted between two and nine times. The chain couples TRBV6-1 to TRBJ1-2; D perhaps matches TRBD1 (6 bases). Germline loops: CDR1 MNHNS, CDR2 SASEGT. V was cut by 2 bases and J by 2 bases, with 9 bases left in between. The CDR3 runs 14 residues. The CDR3: CASSEFTGNYGYTF. In DNA, the CDR3 is TGTGCCAGCAGTGAATTTACAGGGAACTATGGCTACACCTTC.

On this clone itself: A junction end diverges from the germline sequence, so it may reflect a read error. The V call is TRBV7-9, the J call TRBJ2-5, with 9 nucleotides matching TRBD2. From germline, CDR1 is SEHNR and CDR2 FQNEAQ (reference sequence). The CDR3 has 13 amino acids. CDR3 nucleotide sequence: TGCGGGAGCGGGGGGACAACAAAAGAGACCCAGTACTTC. Translating it yields CGSGGTTKETQYF.

This clone came up once. CDR3 sequence reads: CAWSVGGQSGNTIYF. CDR3 in DNA: TGTGCCTGGAGTGTAGGGGGACAGTCTGGAAACACCATATATTTT. The chain couples TRBV30 to TRBJ1-3, with 7 bases matching TRBD1. Germline CDR1 is GTSNPN and CDR2 is SVGIG (reference sequence). The CDR3 spans 15 residues. With 0 bases clipped from V and 1 base from J, the junction kept 3 bases outside the gene matches. The whole variable domain, remainder taken from reference TRBV30 and TRBJ1-3, is SQTIHQWPATLVQPVGSPLSLECTVEGTSNPNLYWYRQAAGRGLQLLFYSVGIGQISSEVPQNLSASRPQDRQFILSSKKLLLSDSGFYLCAWSVGGQSGNTIYFGEGSWLTVV.

The V gene is TRBV14, the J gene TRBJ1-1; a possible D gene is TRBD1 (5 bases). V was clipped by 0 bases and J by 5 bases, with 16 bases between them. The germline V gene encodes CDR1 SGHDN and CDR2 FVKESK. The length of the CDR3 is 16 residues. CDR3 region: CASSQDSGGKRTEAFF. The CDR3 coding sequence is TGTGCCAGCAGCCAAGATTCCGGGGGAAAGAGGACTGAAGCTTTCTTT.

This clone was seen a few times. This chain links TRBV4-1 with TRBJ2-7, with D perhaps TRBD1 (6 bases). The germline V gene has CDR1 MGHRA and CDR2 YSYEKL. This CDR3 spans 13 amino acids. The germline V and J ends were trimmed by 4 bases and 7 bases, with 14 bases remaining between them. The CDR3 coding sequence is TGCGCCAGCAGCCGAGCAGGGGTTCAGGAGCAGTACTTC. Its protein is CASSRAGVQEQYF.

The chain is built from TRBV19 and TRBJ1-4; tentative D call: TRBD1 (6 bases). V was shortened by 6 bases and J by 7 bases, with 18 bases between the two germline ends. CDR3 length: 15 residues. In germline, CDR1 is LNHDA, CDR2 SQIVND (reference sequence). CDR3 region: CASSMTGALGEKLFF. CDR3 DNA: TGTGCCAGTAGCATGACAGGAGCCCTTGGTGAAAAACTGTTTTTT. Complete variable domain (other parts from reference TRBV19 and TRBJ1-4): DGGITQSPKYLFRKEGQNVTLSCEQNLNHDAMYWYRQDPGQGLRLIYYSQIVNDFQKGDIAEGYSVSREKKESFPLTVTSAQKNPTAFYLCASSMTGALGEKLFFGSGTQLSVL.

The chain carries TRBV4-2 and TRBJ2-3; TRBD2 aligns across 10 bases. Germline V lookup: CDR1 LGHNA, CDR2 YNFKEQ. This CDR3 is built from 16 residues. With V trimmed by 3 bases and J by 5 bases, 8 bases remained unmatched. The CDR3 DNA follows: TGTGCCAGCAGCCAGGCGAGCGGGGGGGCTATAGATACGCAGTATTTT. It is translated as CASSQASGGAIDTQYF.

The CDR3 loop reads CASRTGYGYTF. The CDR3 region has the DNA TGTGCCAGCAGAACAGGGTATGGCTACACCTTC. This chain links TRBV2 with TRBJ1-2, with a possible D match to TRBD1 (6 bases). Germline CDR1 and CDR2: SNHLY and FYNNEI. V was shortened by 6 bases and J by 5 bases, with 7 bases between the two germline ends. The CDR3 is 11 residues long.

The chain joins TRBV7-8 to TRBJ2-5, with D perhaps matching TRBD2 (6 bases). The CDR3 extends over 15 amino acids. V was cut by 1 base and J by 7 bases, with 16 bases left in between. The germline V gene has CDR1 SGHVS and CDR2 FQNEAQ. The CDR3, as DNA: TGTGCCAGCAGCTTAGTTGGGAGGTCGGTGACGACCCAGTACTTC. It translates to CASSLVGRSVTTQYF.

The rearrangement uses TRBV18 and TRBJ1-6; 8 bases line up with TRBD1. V lost 6 bases to trimming and J lost 11 bases; unmatched junction nucleotides: 6. Looked up from germline, CDR1 is KGHSH and CDR2 is LQKENI. The CDR3 has 13 amino acids. Here the CDR3 reads CASSSDREAPLHF. The DNA for the CDR3 is TGTGCCAGCTCTTCGGACAGGGAAGCACCCCTCCACTTT.

This chain joins TRBV7-2 and TRBJ2-2; no clear D gene. Germline loops: CDR1 SGHTA, CDR2 FQGNSA. The CDR3 sequence is 15 residues long. Trimming pared 3 bases from V and 0 bases from J, leaving 8 bases between. CDR3 sequence: CASSLVSANTGELFF. CDR3 coding DNA: TGTGCCAGCAGCTTGGTGTCGGCGAACACCGGGGAGCTGTTTTTT.

Worth noting for this clone: Mismatch with germline at one junction end may stem from a read error. The chain uses TRBV7-9 and TRBJ2-7, with 9 positions matching TRBD2. Germline assignment: CDR1 SEHNR and CDR2 FQNEAQ (reference sequence). The CDR3 runs to 15 residues. CDR3 amino acids: CASSIAGVRPYEQYF. CDR3 bases: TGTGCCAGCAGCATAGCGGGAGTACGTCCCTACGAGCAGTACTTC.

J is TRBJ2-7 and V is TRBV7-9; 12 nucleotides align to TRBD1. The CDR3 runs 18 residues. Germline lookup yields CDR1 SEHNR and CDR2 FQNEAQ (reference sequence). V lost 0 bases to trimming and J lost 1 base; unmatched junction nucleotides: 7. CDR3 loop: CASSLAPGTGGLSYEQYF. In nucleotides, the CDR3 is TGTGCCAGCAGCTTAGCCCCTGGGACAGGGGGCTTGTCCTACGAGCAGTACTTC.

This clone was seen just once. The J gene is TRBJ2-3, the V gene TRBV7-2, with TRBD2 matching 11 bases. The germline V gene has CDR1 SGHTA and CDR2 FQGNSA. V dropped 4 bases and J dropped 5; count of bases not matched to a gene: 8. There are 16 residues in the CDR3. CDR3 nucleotide sequence: TGTGCCAGCAGCTACCGACTAGCGGGGCATTTAGATACGCAGTATTTT. Protein product: CASSYRLAGHLDTQYF.

The chain recombines TRBV2 with TRBJ1-4; 7 positions match TRBD1. V lost 4 bases and J lost 4; bases outside the gene matches: 3. CDR1 and CDR2 (germline): SNHLY, FYNNEI. This CDR3 has 14 amino acids. DNA of the CDR3: TGTGCCAGCAGTGTCCGACAGGGTAATGAAAAACTGTTTTTT. Translated, it gives CASSVRQGNEKLFF.

This clone was counted only a few times. This chain links TRBV6-1 with TRBJ1-6; 10 bases agree with TRBD1. Germline values: CDR1 MNHNS, CDR2 SASEGT. The V and J ends lost 3 bases and 6 bases, in that order; junction bases with no gene match: 14. CDR3 length: 19 residues. CDR3 in DNA: TGTGCCAGCAGTGACCGACAGGGGGCGCAGGCTCCGGGTAATTCACCCCTCCACTTT. Amino acid sequence: CASSDRQGAQAPGNSPLHF.

This sequence joins TRBV6-5 and TRBJ1-2; D might be TRBD1 (5 bases). The CDR3 has 14 amino acids. Germline-derived CDR1 and CDR2 are MNHEY and SVGAGI. Trimming shortened V by 6 bases and J by 3 bases, and 14 bases separated the two germline ends. The CDR3 coding sequence is TGTGCCAGCAGCATACGGGGGGGGTACTATGGCTACACCTTC. Translating gives CASSIRGGYYGYTF.